This T cell receptor beta chain was profiled in a study of tumor and adjacent non-tumor tissue in lung cancer. On the study more broadly: Around 4.2 million productive TCRbeta reads were obtained per sample on average. Study results and limitations: Patients with more diverse tumor TCRs had worse survival. Tumor repertoires had a smaller top 100 clone share than normal lung.

No cell sorting was done before RNA was extracted from the tissue. TCRbeta libraries were built with three rounds of nested PCR, modified from ARM-PCR. Via MiXCR, TCRdb re-called the multiplex PCR reads, giving one row per CDR3 protein. The sample lists 95,000 to 150,000 distinct CDR3 sequences; about 66% were seen once. Remarks on this clonotype: The antigen is unknown.

Sequenced input: lung tumor tissue. This sequence originates from a man between 25 and 39 years old with non-small cell lung cancer.

CDR3 bases: TGCAACTTTAGACTGAGCTCCTACGAGCAGTACTTC. It translates to CNFRLSSYEQYF. The chain joins TRBV29-1 to TRBJ2-7; D gene uncertain. The germline V gene has CDR1 SQVTM and CDR2 ANQGSEA. CDR3 size: 12 residues.